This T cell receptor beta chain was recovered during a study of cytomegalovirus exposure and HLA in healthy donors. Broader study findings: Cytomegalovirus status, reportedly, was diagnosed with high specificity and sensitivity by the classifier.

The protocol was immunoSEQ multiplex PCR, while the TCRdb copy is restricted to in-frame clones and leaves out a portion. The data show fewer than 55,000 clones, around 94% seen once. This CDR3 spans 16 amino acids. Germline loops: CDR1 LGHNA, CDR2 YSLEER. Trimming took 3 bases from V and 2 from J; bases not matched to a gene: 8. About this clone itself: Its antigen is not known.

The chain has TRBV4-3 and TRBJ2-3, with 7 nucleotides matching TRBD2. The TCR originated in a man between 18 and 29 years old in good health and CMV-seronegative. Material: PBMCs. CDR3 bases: TGCGCCAGCAGCCAGCAGGTGGCGGGGGACACAGATACGCAGTATTTT. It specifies CASSQQVAGDTDTQYF.